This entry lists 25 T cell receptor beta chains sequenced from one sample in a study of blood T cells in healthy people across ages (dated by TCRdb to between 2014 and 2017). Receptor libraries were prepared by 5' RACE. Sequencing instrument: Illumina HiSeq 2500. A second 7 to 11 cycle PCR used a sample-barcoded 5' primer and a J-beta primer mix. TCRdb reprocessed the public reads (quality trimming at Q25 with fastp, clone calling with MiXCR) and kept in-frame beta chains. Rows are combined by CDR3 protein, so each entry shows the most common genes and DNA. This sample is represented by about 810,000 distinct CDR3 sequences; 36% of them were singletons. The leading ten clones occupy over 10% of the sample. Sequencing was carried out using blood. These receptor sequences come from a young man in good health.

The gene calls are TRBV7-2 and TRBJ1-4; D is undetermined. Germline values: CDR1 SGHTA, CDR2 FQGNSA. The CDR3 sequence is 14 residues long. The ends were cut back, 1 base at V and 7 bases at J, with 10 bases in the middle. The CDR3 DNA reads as TGTGCCAGCAGCTTAGAGATCCCGGGTGAAAAACTGTTTTTT. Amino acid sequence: CASSLEIPGEKLFF.

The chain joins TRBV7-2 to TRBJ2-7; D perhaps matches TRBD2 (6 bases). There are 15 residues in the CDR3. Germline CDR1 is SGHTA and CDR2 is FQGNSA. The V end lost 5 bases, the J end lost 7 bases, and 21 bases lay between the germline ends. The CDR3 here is CASSPTTGEYNEQYF. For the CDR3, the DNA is TGTGCCAGCAGCCCGACTACGGGGGAGTACAATGAGCAGTACTTC.

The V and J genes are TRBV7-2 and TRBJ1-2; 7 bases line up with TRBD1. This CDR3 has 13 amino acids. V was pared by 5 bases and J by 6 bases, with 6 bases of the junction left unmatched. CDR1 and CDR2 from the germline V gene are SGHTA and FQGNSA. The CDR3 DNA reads TGTGCCAGCAGCCAGACAGGGCTCAATGGCTACACCTTC. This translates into CASSQTGLNGYTF.

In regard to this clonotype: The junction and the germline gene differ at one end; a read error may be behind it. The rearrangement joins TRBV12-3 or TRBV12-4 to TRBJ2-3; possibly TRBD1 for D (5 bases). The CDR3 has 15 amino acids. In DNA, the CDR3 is TGTGCCAGCAGTTTAGGGCAGGGTAACCCAGAGACGCAGTATTTT. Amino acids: CASSLGQGNPETQYF.

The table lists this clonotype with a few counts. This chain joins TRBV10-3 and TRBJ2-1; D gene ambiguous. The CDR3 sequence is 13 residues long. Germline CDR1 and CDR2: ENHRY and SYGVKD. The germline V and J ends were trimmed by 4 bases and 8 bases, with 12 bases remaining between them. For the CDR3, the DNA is TGTGCCATCAGTGGTAACCTCGGAGATGAGCAGTTCTTC. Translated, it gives CAISGNLGDEQFF.

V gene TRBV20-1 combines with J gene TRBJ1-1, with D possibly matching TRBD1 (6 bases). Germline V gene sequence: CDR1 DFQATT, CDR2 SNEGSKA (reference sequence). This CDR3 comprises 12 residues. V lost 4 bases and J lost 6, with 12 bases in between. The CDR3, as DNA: TGCAGTGCTACTCAGGGGATCTCTGAAGCTTTCTTT. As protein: CSATQGISEAFF.

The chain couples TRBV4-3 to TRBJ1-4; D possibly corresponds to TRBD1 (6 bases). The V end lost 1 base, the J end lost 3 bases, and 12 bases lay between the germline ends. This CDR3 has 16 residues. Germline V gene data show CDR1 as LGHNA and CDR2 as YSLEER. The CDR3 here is CASSQVRDKPNEKLFF. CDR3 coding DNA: TGCGCCAGCAGCCAAGTCCGGGACAAACCTAATGAAAAACTGTTTTTT.

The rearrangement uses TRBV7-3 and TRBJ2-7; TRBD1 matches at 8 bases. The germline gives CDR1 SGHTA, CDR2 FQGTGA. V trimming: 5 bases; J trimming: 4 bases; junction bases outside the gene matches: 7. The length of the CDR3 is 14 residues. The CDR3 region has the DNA TGTGCCAGCAGCCCGGGACAGGAGAGTTACGAGCAGTACTTC. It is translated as CASSPGQESYEQYF.

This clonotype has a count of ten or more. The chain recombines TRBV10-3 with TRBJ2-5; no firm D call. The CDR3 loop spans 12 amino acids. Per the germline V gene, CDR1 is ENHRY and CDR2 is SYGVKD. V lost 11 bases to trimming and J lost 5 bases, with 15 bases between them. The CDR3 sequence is CAVGGPEETQYF. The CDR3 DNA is TGTGCCGTAGGTGGGCCCGAGGAGACCCAGTACTTC.

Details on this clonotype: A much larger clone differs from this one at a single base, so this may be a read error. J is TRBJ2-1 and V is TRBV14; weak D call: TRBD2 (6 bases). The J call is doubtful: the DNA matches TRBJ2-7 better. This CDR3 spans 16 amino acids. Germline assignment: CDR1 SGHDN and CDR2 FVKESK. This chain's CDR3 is CASSLYSGRSYNEQYF. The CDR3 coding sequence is TGTGCCAGCAGCCTTTATTCGGGGAGGTCCTACAATGAGCAGTACTTC.

The CDR3 bases are TGCGCCAGCAGCTTTCGGACAGAAGAGACCCAGTACTTC. Translated: CASSFRTEETQYF. The chain is built from TRBV5-1 and TRBJ2-5, with a weak D call TRBD1 (6 bases). The CDR3 consists of 13 residues. Germline V gene data show CDR1 as SGHRS and CDR2 as YFSETQ. Trimming took 2 bases from V and 3 from J, leaving 8 bases between them. The variable domain in full, completed from reference TRBV5-1 and TRBJ2-5, reads KAGVTQTPRYLIKTRGQQVTLSCSPISGHRSVSWYQQTPGQGLQFLFEYFSETQRNKGNFPGRFSGRQFSNSRSEMNVSTLELGDSALYLCASSFRTEETQYFGPGTRLLVL.

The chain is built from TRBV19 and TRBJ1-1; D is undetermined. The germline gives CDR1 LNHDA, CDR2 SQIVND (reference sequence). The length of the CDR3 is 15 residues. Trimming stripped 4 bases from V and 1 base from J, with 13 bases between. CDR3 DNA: TGTGCCAGTAGTACCGCGAGGGCCCAGAACACTGAAGCTTTCTTT. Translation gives CASSTARAQNTEAFF.

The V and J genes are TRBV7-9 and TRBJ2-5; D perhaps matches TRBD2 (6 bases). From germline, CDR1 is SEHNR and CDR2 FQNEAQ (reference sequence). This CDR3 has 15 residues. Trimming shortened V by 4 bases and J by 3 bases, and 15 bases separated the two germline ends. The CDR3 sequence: CASSSPTDYEETQYF. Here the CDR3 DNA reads TGTGCCAGCAGCTCCCCGACGGACTACGAAGAGACCCAGTACTTC.

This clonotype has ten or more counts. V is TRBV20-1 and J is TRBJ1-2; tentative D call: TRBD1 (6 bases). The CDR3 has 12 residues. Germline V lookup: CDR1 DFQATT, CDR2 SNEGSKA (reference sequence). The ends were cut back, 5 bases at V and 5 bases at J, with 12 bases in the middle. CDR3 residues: CSASQGDYGYTF. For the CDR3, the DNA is TGCAGTGCTTCACAGGGAGATTATGGCTACACCTTC.

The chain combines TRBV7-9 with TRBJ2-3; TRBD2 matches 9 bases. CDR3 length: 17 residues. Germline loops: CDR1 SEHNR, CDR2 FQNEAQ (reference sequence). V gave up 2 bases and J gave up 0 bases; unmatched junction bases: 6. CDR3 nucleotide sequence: TGTGCCAGCAGCTTAACGGCTAGCGGGACTAGCACAGATACGCAGTATTTT. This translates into CASSLTASGTSTDTQYF.

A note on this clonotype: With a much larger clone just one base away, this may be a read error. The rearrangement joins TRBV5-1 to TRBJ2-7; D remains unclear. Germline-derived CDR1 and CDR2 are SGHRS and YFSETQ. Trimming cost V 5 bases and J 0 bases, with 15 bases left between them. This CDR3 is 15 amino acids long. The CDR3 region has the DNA TGCGCCAGCAGTCAAGGGCAGGCGAGCTCCTACGAGCAGTACTTC. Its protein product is CASSQGQASSYEQYF.

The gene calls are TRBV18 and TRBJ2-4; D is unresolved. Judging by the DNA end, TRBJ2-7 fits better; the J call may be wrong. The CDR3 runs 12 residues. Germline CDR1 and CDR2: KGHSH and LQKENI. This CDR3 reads CASSAARYEQYF. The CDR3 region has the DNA TGTGCCAGCTCGGCGGCCCGTTACGAGCAGTACTTC.

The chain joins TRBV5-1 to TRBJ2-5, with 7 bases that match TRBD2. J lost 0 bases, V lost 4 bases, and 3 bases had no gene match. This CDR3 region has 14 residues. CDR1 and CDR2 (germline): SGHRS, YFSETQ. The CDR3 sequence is CASSPGLHQETQYF. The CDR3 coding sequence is TGCGCCAGCAGCCCGGGACTACACCAAGAGACCCAGTACTTC.

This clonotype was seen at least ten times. CDR3 sequence (DNA): TGTGCCAGCAGCTTAGCGTTACGGGTCGAGCAGTACTTC. This translates into CASSLALRVEQYF. The chain recombines TRBV7-8 with TRBJ2-7, with no clear D. Germline V gene data show CDR1 as SGHVS and CDR2 as FQNEAQ. The V end was cut by 0 bases, the J end by 6 bases, with 9 bases between. This CDR3 is 13 amino acids long.

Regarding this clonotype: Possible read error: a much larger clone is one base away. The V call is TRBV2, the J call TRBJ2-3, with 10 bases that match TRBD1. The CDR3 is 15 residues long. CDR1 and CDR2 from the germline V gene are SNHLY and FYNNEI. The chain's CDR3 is CASTGDRGFSDTHYF. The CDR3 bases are TGTGCCAGCACTGGGGACAGGGGTTTCTCAGATACGCACTATTTT.

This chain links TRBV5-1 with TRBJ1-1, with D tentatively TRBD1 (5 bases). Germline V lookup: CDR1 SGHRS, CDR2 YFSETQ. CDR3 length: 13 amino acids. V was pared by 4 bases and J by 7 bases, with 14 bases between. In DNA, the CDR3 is TGCGCCAGCAGCCCGGGCAGGGCGAGTGAAGCTTTCTTT. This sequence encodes CASSPGRASEAFF.

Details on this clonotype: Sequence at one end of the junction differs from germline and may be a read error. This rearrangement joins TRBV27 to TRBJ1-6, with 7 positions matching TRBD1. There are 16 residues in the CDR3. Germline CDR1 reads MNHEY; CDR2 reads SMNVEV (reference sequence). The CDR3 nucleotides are TGTGCCAGCAGCCCCAGGGGGGTCGAGTATAATTCACCCCCCCACTTT. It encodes CASSPRGVEYNSPPHF.

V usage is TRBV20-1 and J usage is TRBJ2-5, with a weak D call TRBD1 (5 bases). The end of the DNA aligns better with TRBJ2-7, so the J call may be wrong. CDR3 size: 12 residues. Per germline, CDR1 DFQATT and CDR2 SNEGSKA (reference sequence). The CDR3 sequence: CSARDQGYEQYF. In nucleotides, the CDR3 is TGCAGTGCTAGAGATCAGGGTTACGAGCAGTACTTC.

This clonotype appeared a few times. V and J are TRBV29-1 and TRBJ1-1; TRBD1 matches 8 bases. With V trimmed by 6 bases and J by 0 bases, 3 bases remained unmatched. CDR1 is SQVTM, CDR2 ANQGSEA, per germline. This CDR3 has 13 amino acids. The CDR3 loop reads CSVNRGLNTEAFF. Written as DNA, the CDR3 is TGCAGCGTAAACAGGGGGTTGAACACTGAAGCTTTCTTT. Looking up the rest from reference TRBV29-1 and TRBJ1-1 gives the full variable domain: SAVISQKPSRDICQRGTSLTIQCQVDSQVTMMFWYRQQPGQSLTLIATANQGSEATYESGFVIDKFPISRPNLTFSTLTVSNMSPEDSSIYLCSVNRGLNTEAFFGQGTRLTVV.

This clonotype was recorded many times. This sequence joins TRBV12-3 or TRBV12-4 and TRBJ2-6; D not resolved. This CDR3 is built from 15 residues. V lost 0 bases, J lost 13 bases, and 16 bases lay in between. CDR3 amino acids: CASSLAASPSFVLTF. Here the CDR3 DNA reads TGTGCCAGCAGTTTAGCGGCCTCCCCGTCGTTTGTCCTGACTTTC.